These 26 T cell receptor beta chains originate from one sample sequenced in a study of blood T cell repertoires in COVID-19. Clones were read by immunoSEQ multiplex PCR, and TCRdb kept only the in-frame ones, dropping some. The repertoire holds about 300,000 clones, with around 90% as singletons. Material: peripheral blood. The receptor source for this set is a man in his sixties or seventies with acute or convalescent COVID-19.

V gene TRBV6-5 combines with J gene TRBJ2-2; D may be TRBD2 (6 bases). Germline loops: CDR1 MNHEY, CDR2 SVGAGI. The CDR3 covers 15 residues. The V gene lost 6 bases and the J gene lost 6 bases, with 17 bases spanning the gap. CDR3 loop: CASSPSLAQAGELFF. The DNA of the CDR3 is TGTGCCAGCAGCCCCTCACTAGCTCAAGCCGGGGAGCTGTTTTTT.

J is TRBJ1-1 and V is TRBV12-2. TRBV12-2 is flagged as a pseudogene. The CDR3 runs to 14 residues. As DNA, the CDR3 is TGTGCAAGTCGCTTAGAAGGCGGGGCCACTGAAGCTTTCTTT. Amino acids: CASRLEGGATEAFF.

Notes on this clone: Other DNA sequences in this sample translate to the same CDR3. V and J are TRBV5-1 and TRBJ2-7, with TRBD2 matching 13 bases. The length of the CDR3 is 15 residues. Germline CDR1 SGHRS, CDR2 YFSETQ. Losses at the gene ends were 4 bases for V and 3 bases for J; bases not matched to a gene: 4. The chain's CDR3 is CASSEGLAGLYEQYF. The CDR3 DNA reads TGCGCCAGCAGCGAGGGACTAGCGGGGCTCTACGAGCAGTACTTC.

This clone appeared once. The chain's CDR3 is CASSRSGSSGNEQFF. In DNA, the CDR3 is TGTGCCAGCAGCCGCAGCGGGAGCTCAGGCAATGAGCAGTTCTTC. This chain uses TRBV4-2 with TRBJ2-1; 8 nucleotides line up with TRBD2. Trimming removed 4 bases from V and 6 bases from J; junction bases left unmatched: 8. The V gene's germline CDR1 is LGHNA and CDR2 YNFKEQ. CDR3 length equals 15 residues.

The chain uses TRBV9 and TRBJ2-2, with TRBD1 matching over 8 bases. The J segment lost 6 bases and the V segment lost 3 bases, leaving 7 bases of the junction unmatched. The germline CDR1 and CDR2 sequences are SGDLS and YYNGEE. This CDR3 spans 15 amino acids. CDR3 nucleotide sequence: TGTGCCAGCAGCGCCCGACAGGGGACCCCCGGGGAGCTGTTTTTT. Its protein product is CASSARQGTPGELFF.

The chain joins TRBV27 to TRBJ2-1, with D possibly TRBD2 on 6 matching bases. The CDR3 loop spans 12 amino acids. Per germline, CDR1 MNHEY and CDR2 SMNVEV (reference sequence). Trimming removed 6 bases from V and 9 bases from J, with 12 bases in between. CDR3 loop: CASRPQGGEQFF. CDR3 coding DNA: TGTGCCAGCAGACCGCAGGGAGGTGAGCAGTTCTTC.

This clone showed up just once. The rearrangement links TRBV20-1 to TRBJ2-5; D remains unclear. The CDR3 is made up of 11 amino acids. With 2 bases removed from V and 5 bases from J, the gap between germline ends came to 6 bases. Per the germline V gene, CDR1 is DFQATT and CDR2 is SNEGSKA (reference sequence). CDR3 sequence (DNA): TGCAGTGCTAGATTTCTGGAGACCCAGTACTTC. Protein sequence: CSARFLETQYF.

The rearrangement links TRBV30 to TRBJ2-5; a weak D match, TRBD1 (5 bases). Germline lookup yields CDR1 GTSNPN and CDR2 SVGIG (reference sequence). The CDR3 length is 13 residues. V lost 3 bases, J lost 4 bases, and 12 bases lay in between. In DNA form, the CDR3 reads TGTGCCTGGAGATTGGGGCGCGGAGAGACCCAGTACTTC. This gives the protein CAWRLGRGETQYF.

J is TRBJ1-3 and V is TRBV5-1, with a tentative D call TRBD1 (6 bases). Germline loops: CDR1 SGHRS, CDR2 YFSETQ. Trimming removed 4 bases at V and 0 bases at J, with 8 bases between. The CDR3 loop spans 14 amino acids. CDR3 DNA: TGCGCCAGCAGCACGGACAGCTCTGGAAACACCATATATTTT. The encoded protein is CASSTDSSGNTIYF.

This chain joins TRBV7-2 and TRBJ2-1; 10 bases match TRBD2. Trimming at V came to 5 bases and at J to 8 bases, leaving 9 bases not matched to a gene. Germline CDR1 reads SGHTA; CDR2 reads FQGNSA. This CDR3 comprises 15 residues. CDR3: CASSPSLAGGHEQFF. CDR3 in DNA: TGTGCCAGCAGCCCCTCGTTAGCGGGAGGACATGAGCAGTTCTTC.

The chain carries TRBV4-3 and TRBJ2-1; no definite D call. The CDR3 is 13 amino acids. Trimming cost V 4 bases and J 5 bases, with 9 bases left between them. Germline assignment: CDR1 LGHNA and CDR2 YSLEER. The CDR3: CASSLRVNNEQFF. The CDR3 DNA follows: TGCGCCAGCAGCCTCCGGGTGAACAATGAGCAGTTCTTC.

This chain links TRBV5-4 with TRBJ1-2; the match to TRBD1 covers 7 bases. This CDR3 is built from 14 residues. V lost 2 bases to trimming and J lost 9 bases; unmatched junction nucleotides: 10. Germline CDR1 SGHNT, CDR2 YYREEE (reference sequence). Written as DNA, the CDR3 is TGTGCCAGCAGCTTCGACAGGGCAGGTAGTCGCTACACCTTC. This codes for CASSFDRAGSRYTF.

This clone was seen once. Here the CDR3 DNA reads TGTGCCAGCGGGGGCAGGGGGCCTAATTCACCCCTCCACTTT. Protein: CASGGRGPNSPLHF. The rearrangement uses TRBV6-5 and TRBJ1-6; TRBD1 matches 8 bases. Germline V gene lookup returns CDR1 MNHEY and CDR2 SVGAGI. Trimming removed 8 bases from V and 6 bases from J; junction bases left unmatched: 6. The CDR3 contains 14 residues.

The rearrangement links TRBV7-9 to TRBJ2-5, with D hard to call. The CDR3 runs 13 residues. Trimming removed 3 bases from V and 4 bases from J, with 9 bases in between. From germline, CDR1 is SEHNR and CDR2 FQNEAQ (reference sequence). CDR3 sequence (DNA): TGTGCCAGCAGCTTCACAACCCTAGAGACCCAGTACTTC. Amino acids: CASSFTTLETQYF.

CDR3 residues: CASSYSGGINYGYTF. The DNA for the CDR3 is TGTGCCAGCAGTTACTCCGGGGGGATCAACTATGGCTACACCTTC. The rearrangement links TRBV6-5 to TRBJ1-2, with D possibly being TRBD1 (5 bases). The V end lost 0 bases, the J end lost 2 bases, and 10 bases lay between the germline ends. Germline V gene data show CDR1 as MNHEY and CDR2 as SVGAGI. The CDR3 has 15 amino acids.

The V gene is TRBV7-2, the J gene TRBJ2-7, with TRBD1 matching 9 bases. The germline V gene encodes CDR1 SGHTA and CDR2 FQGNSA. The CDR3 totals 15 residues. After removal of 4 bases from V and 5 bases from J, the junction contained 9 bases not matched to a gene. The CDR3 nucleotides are TGTGCCAGCAGCTCATACGGACAGGGGTCGGACGAGCAGTACTTC. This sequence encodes CASSSYGQGSDEQYF. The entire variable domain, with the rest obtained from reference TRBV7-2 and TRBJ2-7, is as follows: GAGVSQSPSNKVTEKGKDVELRCDPISGHTALYWYRQSLGQGLEFLIYFQGNSAPDKSGLPSDRFSAERTGGSVSTLTIQRTQQEDSAVYLCASSSYGQGSDEQYFGPGTRLTVT.

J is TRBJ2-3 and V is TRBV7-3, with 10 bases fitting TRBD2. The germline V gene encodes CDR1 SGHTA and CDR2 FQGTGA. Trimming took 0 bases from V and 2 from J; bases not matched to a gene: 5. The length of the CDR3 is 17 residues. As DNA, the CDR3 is TGTGCCAGCAGCTTAACAGCTAGCGGGGGTTCCACAGATACGCAGTATTTT. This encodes CASSLTASGGSTDTQYF. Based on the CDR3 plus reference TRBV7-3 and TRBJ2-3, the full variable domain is GAGVSQTPSNKVTEKGKYVELRCDPISGHTALYWYRQSLGQGPEFLIYFQGTGAADDSGLPNDRFFAVRPEGSVSTLKIQRTERGDSAVYLCASSLTASGGSTDTQYFGPGTRLTVL.

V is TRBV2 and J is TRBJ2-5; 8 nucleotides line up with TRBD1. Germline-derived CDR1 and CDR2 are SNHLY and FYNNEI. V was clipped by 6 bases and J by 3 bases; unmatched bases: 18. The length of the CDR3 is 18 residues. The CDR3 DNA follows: TGTGCCAGCAGCTTCGCTAAAGGTAGCAGGGGGCGGGAAGAGACCCAGTACTTC. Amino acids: CASSFAKGSRGREETQYF. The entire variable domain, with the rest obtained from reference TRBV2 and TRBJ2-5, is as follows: EPEVTQTPSHQVTQMGQEVILRCVPISNHLYFYWYRQILGQKVEFLVSFYNNEISEKSEIFDDQFSVERPDGSNFTLKIRSTKLEDSAMYFCASSFAKGSRGREETQYFGPGTRLLVL.

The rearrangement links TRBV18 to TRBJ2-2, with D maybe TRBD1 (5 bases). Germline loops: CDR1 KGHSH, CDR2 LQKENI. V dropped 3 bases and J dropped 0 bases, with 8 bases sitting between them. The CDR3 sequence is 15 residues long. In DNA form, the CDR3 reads TGTGCCAGCTCACCGAGACAGTCGAACACCGGGGAGCTGTTTTTT. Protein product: CASSPRQSNTGELFF.

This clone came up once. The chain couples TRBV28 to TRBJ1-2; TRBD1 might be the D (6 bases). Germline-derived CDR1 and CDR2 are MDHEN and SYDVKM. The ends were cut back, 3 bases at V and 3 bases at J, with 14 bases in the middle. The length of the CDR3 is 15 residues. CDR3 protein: CASSLGGGGDYGYTF. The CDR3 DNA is TGTGCCAGCAGTTTGGGGGGAGGGGGAGACTATGGCTACACCTTC.

The CDR3 loop is CASSGPTKGHYGYTF. Here the CDR3 DNA reads TGTGCCAGCAGTGGTCCCACAAAGGGGCACTATGGCTACACCTTC. The genes are TRBV2 and TRBJ1-2; TRBD1 is a possible D gene (5 bases). The germline gives CDR1 SNHLY, CDR2 FYNNEI. With 4 bases removed from V and 3 bases from J, the gap between germline ends came to 15 bases. This CDR3 comprises 15 residues.

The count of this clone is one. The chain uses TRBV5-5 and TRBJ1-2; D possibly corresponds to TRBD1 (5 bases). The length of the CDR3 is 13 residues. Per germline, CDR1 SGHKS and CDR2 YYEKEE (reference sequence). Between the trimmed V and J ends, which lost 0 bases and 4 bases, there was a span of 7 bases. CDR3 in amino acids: CASSLGGVYGYTF. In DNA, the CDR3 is TGTGCCAGCAGCTTGGGGGGCGTCTATGGCTACACCTTC.

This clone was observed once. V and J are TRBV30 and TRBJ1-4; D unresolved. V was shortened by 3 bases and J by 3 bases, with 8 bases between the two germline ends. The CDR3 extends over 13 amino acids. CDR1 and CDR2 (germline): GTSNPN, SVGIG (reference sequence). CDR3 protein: CAWRRSPNEKLFF. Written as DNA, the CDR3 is TGTGCCTGGAGACGGTCCCCTAATGAAAAACTGTTTTTT.

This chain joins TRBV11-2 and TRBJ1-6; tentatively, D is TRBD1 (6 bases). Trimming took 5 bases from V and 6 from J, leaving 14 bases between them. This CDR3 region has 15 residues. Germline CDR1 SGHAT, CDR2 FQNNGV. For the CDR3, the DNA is TGTGCCAGCAGCCAGATTGGACAGCTTAATTCACCCCTCCACTTT. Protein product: CASSQIGQLNSPLHF.

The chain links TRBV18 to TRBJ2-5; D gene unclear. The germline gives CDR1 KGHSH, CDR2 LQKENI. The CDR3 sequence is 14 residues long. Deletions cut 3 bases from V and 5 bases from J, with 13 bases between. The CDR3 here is CASSPEAIFETQYF. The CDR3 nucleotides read TGTGCCAGCTCACCTGAAGCAATTTTTGAGACCCAGTACTTC.

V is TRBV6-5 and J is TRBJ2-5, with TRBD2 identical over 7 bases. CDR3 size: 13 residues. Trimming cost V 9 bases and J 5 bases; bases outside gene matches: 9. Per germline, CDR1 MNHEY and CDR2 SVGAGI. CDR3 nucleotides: TGTGCCAGTGTCAGGGCCGGGAGGGAGACCCAGTACTTC. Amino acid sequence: CASVRAGRETQYF.